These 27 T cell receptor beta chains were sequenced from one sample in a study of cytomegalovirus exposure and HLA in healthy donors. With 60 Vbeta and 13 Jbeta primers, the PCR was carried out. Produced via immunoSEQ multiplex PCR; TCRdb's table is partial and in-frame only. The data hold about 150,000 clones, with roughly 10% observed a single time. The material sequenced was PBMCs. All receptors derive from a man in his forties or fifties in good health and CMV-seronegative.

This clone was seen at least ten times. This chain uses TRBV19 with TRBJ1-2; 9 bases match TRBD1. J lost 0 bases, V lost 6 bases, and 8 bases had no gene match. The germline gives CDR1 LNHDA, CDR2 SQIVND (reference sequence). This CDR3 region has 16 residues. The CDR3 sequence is CASSPGTGPSNYGYTF. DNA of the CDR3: TGTGCCAGTAGCCCCGGGACAGGGCCCTCTAACTATGGCTACACCTTC.

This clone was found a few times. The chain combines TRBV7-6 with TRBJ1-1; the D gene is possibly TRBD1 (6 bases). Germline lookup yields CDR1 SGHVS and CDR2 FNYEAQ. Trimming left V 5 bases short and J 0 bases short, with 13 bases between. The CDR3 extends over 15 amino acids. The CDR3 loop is CASSQTGGLNTEAFF. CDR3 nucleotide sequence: TGTGCCAGCAGCCAGACAGGCGGCCTGAACACTGAAGCTTTCTTT.

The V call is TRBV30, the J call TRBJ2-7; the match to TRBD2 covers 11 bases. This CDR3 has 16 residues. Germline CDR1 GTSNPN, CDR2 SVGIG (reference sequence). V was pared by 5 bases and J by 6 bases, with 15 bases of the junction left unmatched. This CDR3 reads CAWCASLAGEVGEQYF. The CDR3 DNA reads TGTGCCTGGTGTGCTTCACTAGCGGGAGAGGTGGGCGAGCAGTACTTC.

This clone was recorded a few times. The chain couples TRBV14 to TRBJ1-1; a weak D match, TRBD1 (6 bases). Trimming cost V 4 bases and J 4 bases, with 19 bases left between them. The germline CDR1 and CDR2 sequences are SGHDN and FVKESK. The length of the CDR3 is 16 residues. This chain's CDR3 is CASSRLIWGQGTEAFF. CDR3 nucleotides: TGTGCCAGCAGCCGACTAATTTGGGGGCAGGGCACTGAAGCTTTCTTT. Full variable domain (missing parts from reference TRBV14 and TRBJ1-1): EAGVTQFPSHSVIEKGQTVTLRCDPISGHDNLYWYRRVMGKEIKFLLHFVKESKQDESGMPNNRFLAERTGGTYSTLKVQPAELEDSGVYFCASSRLIWGQGTEAFFGQGTRLTVV.

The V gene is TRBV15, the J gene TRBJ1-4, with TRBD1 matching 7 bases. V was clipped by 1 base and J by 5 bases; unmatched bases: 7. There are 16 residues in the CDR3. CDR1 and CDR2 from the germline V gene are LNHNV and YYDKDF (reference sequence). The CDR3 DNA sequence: TGTGCCACCAGCAGAGTCGTCGGGACAGTAAATGAAAAACTGTTTTTT. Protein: CATSRVVGTVNEKLFF.

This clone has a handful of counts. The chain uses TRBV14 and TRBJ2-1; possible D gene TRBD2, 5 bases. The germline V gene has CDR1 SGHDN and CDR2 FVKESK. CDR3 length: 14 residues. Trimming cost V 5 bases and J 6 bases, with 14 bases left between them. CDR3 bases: TGTGCCAGCAGCACCCGAGGGCCTTTCAATGAGCAGTTCTTC. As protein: CASSTRGPFNEQFF.

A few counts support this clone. CDR3 nucleotides: TGTGCCAGCGCCATTCCGGGGGGGTCCAATCAGCCCCAGCATTTT. Protein product: CASAIPGGSNQPQHF. The chain couples TRBV28 to TRBJ1-5; D is perhaps TRBD1 (5 bases). The germline V gene encodes CDR1 MDHEN and CDR2 SYDVKM. This CDR3 has 15 residues. The V and J ends lost 8 bases and 3 bases respectively, with 17 bases between them. Full variable domain (rest looked up from reference TRBV28 and TRBJ1-5): DVKVTQSSRYLVKRTGEKVFLECVQDMDHENMFWYRQDPGLGLRLIYFSYDVKMKEKGDIPEGYSVSREKKERFSLILESASTNQTSMYLCASAIPGGSNQPQHFGDGTRLSIL.

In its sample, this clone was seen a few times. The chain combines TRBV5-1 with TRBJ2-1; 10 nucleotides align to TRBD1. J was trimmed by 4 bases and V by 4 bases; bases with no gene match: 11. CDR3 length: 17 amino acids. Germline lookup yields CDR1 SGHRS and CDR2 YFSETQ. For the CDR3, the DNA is TGCGCCAGCAGCCTGACGGCGGGGACAGGGGTTTACAATGAGCAGTTCTTC. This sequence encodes CASSLTAGTGVYNEQFF. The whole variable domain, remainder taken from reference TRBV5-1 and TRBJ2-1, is KAGVTQTPRYLIKTRGQQVTLSCSPISGHRSVSWYQQTPGQGLQFLFEYFSETQRNKGNFPGRFSGRQFSNSRSEMNVSTLELGDSALYLCASSLTAGTGVYNEQFFGPGTRLTVL.

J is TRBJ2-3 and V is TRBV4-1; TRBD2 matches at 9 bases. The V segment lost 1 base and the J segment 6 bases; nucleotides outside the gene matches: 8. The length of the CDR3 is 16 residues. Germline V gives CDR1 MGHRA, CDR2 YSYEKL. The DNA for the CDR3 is TGCGCCAGCAGCCAAGGGGGCGGACTAGCGAGTGATACGCAGTATTTT. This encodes CASSQGGGLASDTQYF.

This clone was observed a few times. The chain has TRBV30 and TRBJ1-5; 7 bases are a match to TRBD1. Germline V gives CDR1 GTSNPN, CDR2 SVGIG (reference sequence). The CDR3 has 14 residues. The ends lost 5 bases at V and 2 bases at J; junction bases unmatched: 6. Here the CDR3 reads CAWAYRGGNQPQHF. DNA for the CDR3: TGTGCCTGGGCATACAGGGGAGGCAATCAGCCCCAGCATTTT.

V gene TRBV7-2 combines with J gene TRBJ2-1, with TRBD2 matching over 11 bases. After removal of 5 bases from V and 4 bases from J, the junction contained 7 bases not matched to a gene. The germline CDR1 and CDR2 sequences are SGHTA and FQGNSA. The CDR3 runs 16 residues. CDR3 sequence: CASSPQGLAEYNEQFF. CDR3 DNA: TGTGCCAGCAGCCCCCAGGGACTAGCGGAGTACAATGAGCAGTTCTTC.

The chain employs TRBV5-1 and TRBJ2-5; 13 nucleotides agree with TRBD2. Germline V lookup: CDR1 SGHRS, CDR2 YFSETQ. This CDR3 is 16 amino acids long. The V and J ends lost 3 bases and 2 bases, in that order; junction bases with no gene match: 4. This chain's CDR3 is CASSSPGLAGQETQYF. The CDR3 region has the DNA TGCGCCAGCAGCTCCCCGGGACTAGCGGGGCAAGAGACCCAGTACTTC.

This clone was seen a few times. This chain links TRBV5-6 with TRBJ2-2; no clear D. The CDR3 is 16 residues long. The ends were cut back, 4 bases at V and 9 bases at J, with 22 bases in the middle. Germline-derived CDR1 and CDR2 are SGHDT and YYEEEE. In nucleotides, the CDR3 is TGTGCCAGCAGCCCCACCCCCGCGAATAGTGGTTGGGAGCTGTTTTTT. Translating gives CASSPTPANSGWELFF.

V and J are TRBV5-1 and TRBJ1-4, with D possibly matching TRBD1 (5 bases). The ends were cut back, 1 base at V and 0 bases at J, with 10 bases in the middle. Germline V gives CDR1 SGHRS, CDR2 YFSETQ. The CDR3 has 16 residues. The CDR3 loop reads CASSLIGGATNEKLFF. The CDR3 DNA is TGCGCCAGCAGCTTGATTGGGGGGGCAACTAATGAAAAACTGTTTTTT.

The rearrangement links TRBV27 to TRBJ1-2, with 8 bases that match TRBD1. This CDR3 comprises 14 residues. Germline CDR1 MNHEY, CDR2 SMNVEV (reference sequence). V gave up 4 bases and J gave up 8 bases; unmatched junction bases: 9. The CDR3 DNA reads TGTGCCAGCAGTTCGCGTCAACAGGGGGAGGGCTACACCTTC. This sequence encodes CASSSRQQGEGYTF.

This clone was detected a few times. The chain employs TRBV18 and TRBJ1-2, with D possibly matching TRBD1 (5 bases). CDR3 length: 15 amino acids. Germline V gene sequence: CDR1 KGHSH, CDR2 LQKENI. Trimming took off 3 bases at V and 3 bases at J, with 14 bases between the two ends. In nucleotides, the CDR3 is TGTGCCAGCTCACCCACTGTAGGCAGGGACTATGGCTACACCTTC. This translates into CASSPTVGRDYGYTF. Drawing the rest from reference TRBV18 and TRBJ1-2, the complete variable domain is NAGVMQNPRHLVRRRGQEARLRCSPMKGHSHVYWYRQLPEEGLKFMVYLQKENIIDESGMPKERFSAEFPKEGPSILRIQQVVRGDSAAYFCASSPTVGRDYGYTFGSGTRLTVV.

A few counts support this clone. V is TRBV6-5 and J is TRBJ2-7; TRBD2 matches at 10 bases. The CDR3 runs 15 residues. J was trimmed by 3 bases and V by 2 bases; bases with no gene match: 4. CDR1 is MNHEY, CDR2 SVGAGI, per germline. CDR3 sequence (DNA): TGTGCCAGCAGTTACGGGGCTAGCGGGAGCTACGAGCAGTACTTC. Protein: CASSYGASGSYEQYF.

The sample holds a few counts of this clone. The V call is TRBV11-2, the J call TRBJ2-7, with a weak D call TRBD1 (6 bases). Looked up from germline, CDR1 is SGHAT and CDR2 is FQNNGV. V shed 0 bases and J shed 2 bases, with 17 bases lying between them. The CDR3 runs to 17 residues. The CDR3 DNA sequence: TGTGCCAGCAGCTTAGAGGGCGCAGGGGCTAAACCCTACGAGCAGTACTTC. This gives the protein CASSLEGAGAKPYEQYF.

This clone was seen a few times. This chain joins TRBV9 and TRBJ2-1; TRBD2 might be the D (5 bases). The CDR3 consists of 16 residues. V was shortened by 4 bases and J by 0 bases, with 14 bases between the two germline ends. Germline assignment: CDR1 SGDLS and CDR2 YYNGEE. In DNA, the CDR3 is TGTGCCAGCAGCTCTTCGGGAAGGAGCTCCTACAATGAGCAGTTCTTC. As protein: CASSSSGRSSYNEQFF.

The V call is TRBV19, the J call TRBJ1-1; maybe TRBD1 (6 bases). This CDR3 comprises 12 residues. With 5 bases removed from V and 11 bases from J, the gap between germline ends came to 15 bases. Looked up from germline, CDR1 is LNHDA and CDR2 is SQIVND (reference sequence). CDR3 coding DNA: TGTGCCAGTAGTTCCCTGACAAGGGGGGCTTTCTTT. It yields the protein CASSSLTRGAFF.

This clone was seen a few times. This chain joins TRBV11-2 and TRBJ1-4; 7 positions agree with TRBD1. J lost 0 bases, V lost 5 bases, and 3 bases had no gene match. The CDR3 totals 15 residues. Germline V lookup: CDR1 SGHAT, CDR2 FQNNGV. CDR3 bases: TGTGCCAGCAGCACTGGACAGGCAACTAATGAAAAACTGTTTTTT. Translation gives CASSTGQATNEKLFF.

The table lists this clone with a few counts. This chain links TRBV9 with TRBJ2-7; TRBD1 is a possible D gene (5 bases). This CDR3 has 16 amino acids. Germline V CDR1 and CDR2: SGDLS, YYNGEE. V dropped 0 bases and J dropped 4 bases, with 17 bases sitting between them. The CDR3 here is CASSVDPAAQGYEQYF. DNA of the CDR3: TGTGCCAGCAGCGTAGACCCGGCAGCGCAGGGATACGAGCAGTACTTC.

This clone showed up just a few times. CDR3 loop: CASSMGDRGTANTEAFF. In nucleotides, the CDR3 is TGTGCCAGTAGTATGGGGGACAGGGGGACAGCGAACACTGAAGCTTTCTTT. J is TRBJ1-1 and V is TRBV19; TRBD1 agrees at 11 bases. The CDR3 covers 17 residues. Trimming cost V 3 bases and J 1 base; bases outside gene matches: 7. Germline CDR1 LNHDA, CDR2 SQIVND (reference sequence).

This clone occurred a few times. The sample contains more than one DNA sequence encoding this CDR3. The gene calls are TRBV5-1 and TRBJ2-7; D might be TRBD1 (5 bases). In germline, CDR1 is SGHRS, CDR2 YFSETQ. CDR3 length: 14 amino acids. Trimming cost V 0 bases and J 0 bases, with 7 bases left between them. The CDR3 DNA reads TGCGCCAGCAGCTTGGCTAGGGGCTCCTACGAGCAGTACTTC. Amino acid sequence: CASSLARGSYEQYF.

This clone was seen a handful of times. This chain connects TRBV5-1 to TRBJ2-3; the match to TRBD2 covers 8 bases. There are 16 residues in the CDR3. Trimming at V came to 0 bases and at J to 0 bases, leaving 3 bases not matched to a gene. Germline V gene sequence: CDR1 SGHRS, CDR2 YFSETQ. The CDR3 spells CASSLVAGSSTDTQYF. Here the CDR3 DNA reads TGCGCCAGCAGCTTGGTAGCGGGATCTAGCACAGATACGCAGTATTTT. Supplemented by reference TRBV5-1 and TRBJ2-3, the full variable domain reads KAGVTQTPRYLIKTRGQQVTLSCSPISGHRSVSWYQQTPGQGLQFLFEYFSETQRNKGNFPGRFSGRQFSNSRSEMNVSTLELGDSALYLCASSLVAGSSTDTQYFGPGTRLTVL.

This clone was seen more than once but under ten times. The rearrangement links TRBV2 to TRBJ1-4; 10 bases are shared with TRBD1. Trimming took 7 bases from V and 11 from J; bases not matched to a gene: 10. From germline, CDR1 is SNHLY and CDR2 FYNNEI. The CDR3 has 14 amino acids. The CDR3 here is CASTAGTGAGKLFF. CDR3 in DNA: TGTGCCAGCACAGCCGGGACAGGGGCTGGGAAACTGTTTTTT.

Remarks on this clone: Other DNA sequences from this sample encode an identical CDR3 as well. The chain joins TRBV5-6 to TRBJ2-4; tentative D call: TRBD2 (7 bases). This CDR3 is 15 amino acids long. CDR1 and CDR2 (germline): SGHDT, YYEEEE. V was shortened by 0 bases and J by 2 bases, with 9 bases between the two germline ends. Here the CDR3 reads CASSLGGGTKNIQYF. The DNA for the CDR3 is TGTGCCAGCAGCTTGGGGGGGGGCACCAAAAACATTCAGTACTTC.